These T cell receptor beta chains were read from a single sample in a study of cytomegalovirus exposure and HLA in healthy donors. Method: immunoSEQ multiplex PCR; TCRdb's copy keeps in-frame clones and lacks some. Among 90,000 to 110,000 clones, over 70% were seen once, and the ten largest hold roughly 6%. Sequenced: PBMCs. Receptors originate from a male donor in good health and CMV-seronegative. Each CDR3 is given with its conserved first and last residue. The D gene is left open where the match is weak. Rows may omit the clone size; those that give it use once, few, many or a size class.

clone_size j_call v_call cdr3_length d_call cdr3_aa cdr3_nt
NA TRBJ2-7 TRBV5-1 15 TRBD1 CASSLEPGQFYEQYF TGCGCCAGCAGCTTGGAACCGGGACAGTTCTACGAGCAGTACTTC
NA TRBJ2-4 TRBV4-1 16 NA CASSQELMLSKNIQYF TGCGCCAGCAGCCAAGAACTTATGCTATCCAAAAACATTCAGTACTTC
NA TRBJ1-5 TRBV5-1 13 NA CASSPGTGQPQHF TGCGCCAGCAGCCCGGGAACGGGTCAGCCCCAGCATTTT
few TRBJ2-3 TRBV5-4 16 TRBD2 CASSRGLAGGLDTQYF TGTGCCAGCAGCCGGGGACTAGCGGGAGGTCTAGATACGCAGTATTTT
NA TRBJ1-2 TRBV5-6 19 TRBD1 CASSEDRGILEAGNYGYTF TGTGCCAGCAGCGAGGACAGGGGGATATTGGAAGCAGGGAACTATGGCTACACCTTC
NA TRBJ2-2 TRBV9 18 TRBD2 CASSVGGSGRLGTGELFF TGTGCCAGCAGCGTAGGAGGTAGCGGGAGACTTGGCACCGGGGAGCTGTTTTTT
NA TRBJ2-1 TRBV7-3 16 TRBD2 CASSLTGTTSYNEQFF TGTGCCAGCAGCTTAACTGGGACTACAAGTTACAATGAGCAGTTCTTC
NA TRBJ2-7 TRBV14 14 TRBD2 CASSQLAGFYEQYF TGTGCCAGCAGCCAACTAGCGGGATTCTACGAGCAGTACTTC
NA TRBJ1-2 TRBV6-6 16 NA CASSQRPNSPTGGYTF TGTGCCAGCAGCCAACGCCCTAACTCCCCGACGGGGGGCTACACCTTC
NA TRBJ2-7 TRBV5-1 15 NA CASSSGSSVLHEQYF TGCGCCAGCAGCTCAGGGTCGTCCGTGCTCCACGAGCAGTACTTC
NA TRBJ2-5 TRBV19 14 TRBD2 CATRLAGFGETQYF TGTGCCACGAGACTAGCGGGATTTGGAGAGACCCAGTACTTC
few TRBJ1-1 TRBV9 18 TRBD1 CASSIRIDAGGANTEAFF TGTGCCAGCAGCATTAGAATCGATGCAGGGGGCGCGAACACTGAAGCTTTCTTT
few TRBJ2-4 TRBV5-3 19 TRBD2 CARSFNSTRVLAGGYIQYF TGTGCCAGAAGCTTCAACTCAACACGGGTGCTAGCGGGAGGATACATTCAGTACTTC
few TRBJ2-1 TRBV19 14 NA CASSIPRSYNEQFF TGTGCCAGTAGTATACCTCGCTCCTACAATGAGCAGTTCTTC
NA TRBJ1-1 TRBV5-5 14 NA CASSSTGFGTEAFF TGTGCCAGCAGCTCAACAGGGTTCGGCACTGAAGCTTTCTTT